This T cell receptor beta chain was captured in a study of identical twins (dated by TCRdb to the mid-2010s). Background for the entire study: To test whether fetal clonotypes persist, this study deep-sequenced TCR alpha and beta repertoires from monozygotic twins, from unrelated adults of various ages, and from cord blood. To rule out contamination, the twin experiments were replicated at different times with different library preparation protocols. The research as a whole found: Invariant T cells such as MAIT and iNKT could partly confound zero-insertion analyses, although diverse VJ usage argued against such confounding for most clonotypes. Abundant cord blood beta clonotypes had fewer insertions, young adult naive repertoires showed a similar but weaker trend, and memory repertoires showed no such trend. In monozygotic twins, recombination models systematically underestimated out-of-frame TCR alpha sharing, but the models matched the sharing seen between unrelated individuals. The excess sharing between twins in beta out-of-frame sequences was weaker because fewer shared sequences reduced the signal-to-noise ratio. Out-of-frame TCR alpha sequences shared between twins showed an excess of low generation-probability sequences compared with coincidental sharing between unrelated individuals. Conclusions relied on cross-sectional statistical analysis, since the same donors could not be followed over many years.

The germline V gene (reference sequence) supplies CDR1 WNHNN and CDR2 SYGVQD. Here V drops 7 bases and J drops 0 bases, and the junction holds 3 bases not matched to any gene. The CDR3 holds 17 amino acids from the cysteine to the phenylalanine. CDR3 DNA only is kept here, 51 bases in frame from base 1. This clonotype was detected only a few times. It lacks a known antigen. Base qualities were left out, and no much larger clone turns up one base away. All donors were healthy Caucasians. The twin cohort comprised three pairs of female monozygotic twins, all aged about 18 to 29 years. Positive isolation kits from Invitrogen were used to isolate the CD4+ and CD8+ T cell populations. Library creation used 5' RACE. Sequencing was performed on an Illumina HiSeq 2000. A universal primer binding site was added through template switching, and the final cDNA carried a unique molecular identifier so that TCR cDNA molecules could be counted accurately. Specific primers in the conserved constant-segment region were used to synthesize first-strand cDNA for the TCR alpha and beta chains. To control for contamination, every cDNA library was double barcoded, receiving both a SMART-Mk sample barcode and Illumina barcodes. TruSeq adapter sequences along with Illumina sample barcodes were introduced in two successive PCR steps. The TCR alpha and beta cDNA libraries were sequenced on the Illumina HiSeq platform using custom primers. In the authors' own workflow: MiGEC processed the raw reads to extract unique molecular identifiers, while MiXCR was used to determine the CDR3 positions. Recombination models were inferred per individual with the repgenHMM and IGoR tools using an EM algorithm. Shared clonotypes were analyzed with the tcR package in R, and sharing was normalized by the product of cloneset sizes. To study raw recombination free of thymic and clonal selection effects, out-of-frame nonproductive sequences were analyzed. The public reads were run again by TCRdb, first through fastp at Q25 and then through MiXCR, and only productive beta chains were kept. Every distinct CDR3 protein forms one entry, paired with its most common genes and DNA. The V and J calls reflect TCRdb's pipeline rather than the authors' work. The sample yields over 500,000 distinct CDR3 sequences; around 20% were counted once. About 0.93% of the sample comes from the top ten.

These data are also associated with another study on T cells expressing NK-cell markers. Per the second study: TCR beta-chain repertoires were profiled in sorted CD3+CD56+NKG2C+, CD3+CD56+NKG2C- and CD3+CD56-NKG2C+ T-cell subsets from fewer than 10 donors. Of the eight sequenced donors, seven were found to be HCMV-seropositive and one was found to be HCMV-seronegative. To restrict sorting to alphabetaTCR-expressing T cells, an anti-gammadeltaTCR antibody was added in several experiments. In several donors, the dominant CD3+CD56+NKG2C+ clonotypes were among the top 10 CD8+ clonotypes and accounted for about 1.0-7.5% of CD8+ T cells. Those dominant clonotypes were again the most abundant among CD3+CD56-NKG2C+ cells in a few donors, at about 28.3-65%. It remained unclear whether the expanded NKG2C-expressing T cell clones were specific for HCMV antigens. The eight sequenced donors were randomly selected healthy volunteers, three men and five women. HCMV serostatus was determined by detecting HCMV-specific IgG in serum with a commercial ELISA kit. MIGEC handled demultiplexing of the reads and grouping by UMI, while MiTCR was used to assemble and quantify clonotypes. To exclude erroneous sequences, only TCR cDNA sequences supported by at least two reads were retained. The tcR package was used for downstream repertoire analysis, with clonotypes matched between fractions based on CDR3 nucleotide sequence plus V segment. Antigen specificity was annotated against VDJdb with VDJmatch, allowing one amino acid substitution in CDR3.

This receptor was identified in a woman in her late teens or twenties in good health. The specimen was CD4+ T cells sorted from blood. Recombination linked TRBV10-1 to TRBJ2-1; TRBD2 fits 16 bases in the junction. CDR3 sequence: CASKGTSGRASYNEQFF. The nucleotide sequence reads TGCGCCAGCAAAGGGACTAGCGGGAGGGCCTCCTACAATGAGCAGTTCTTC.